These T cell receptor beta chains were read from a single sample in a study of T cells expressing NK-cell markers. No DNA is given; TCRdb re-called the 5' RACE reads and lists each CDR3 protein once. The sample has hundreds of thousands of distinct CDR3 sequences. What was sequenced was blood T cells: a sorted CD56 or NKG2C T cell subset, CD4+ or CD8+ T cells, or bulk PBMC T cells (not recorded which). The receptors were gathered from a woman aged 18-70 years in good health. The CDR3 runs from the conserved cysteine through the conserved F or W.

j_call,v_call,cdr3_aa
TRBJ2-7,TRBV10-3,CAIKGTAYEQYF
TRBJ2-2,TRBV9,CASSVGLANTGELFF
TRBJ2-5,TRBV5-1,CASSFTSEKETQYF
TRBJ2-3,TRBV7-2,CASSLGLFTDTQYF
TRBJ2-5,TRBV20-1,CSAGPYQETQYF
TRBJ2-1,TRBV10-3,CAISDGILRGNEQFF
TRBJ1-5,TRBV29-1,CSAGGTVNQPQHF
TRBJ2-5,TRBV5-1,CASSLAPSGGEETQYF
TRBJ1-1,TRBV5-1,CASSERTGGNTEAFF
TRBJ2-5,TRBV6-1,CASSEGTSGGIQETQYF
TRBJ2-1,TRBV7-9,CASAGGHQFNNEQFF
TRBJ2-7,TRBV29-1,CSVWVAGSSYEQYF
TRBJ2-2,TRBV6-2/TRBV6-3,CASSRSGELFF
TRBJ2-7,TRBV5-1,CASSLGGTASYEQYF
TRBJ1-4,TRBV7-2,CASSRSGTVNEKLFF
TRBJ2-5,TRBV4-2,CASSPGGLRETQYF
TRBJ1-1,TRBV2,CAGDRGEITEAFF
TRBJ2-7,TRBV7-9,CASRPDSYEQYF
TRBJ2-6,TRBV20-1,CSARDLGRALTSGANVLTF
TRBJ1-1,TRBV10-3,CAISAISNGRPTEAFF
TRBJ2-7,TRBV12-3/TRBV12-4,CASSSRDAGNYEQYF
TRBJ2-5,TRBV6-5,CASSYGLNQETQYF
TRBJ1-4,TRBV7-9,CASSLEFRAPNEKLFF
TRBJ1-3,TRBV7-9,CASSITGGRNTIYF
TRBJ1-5,TRBV7-2,CASSLSGRSNQPQHF
TRBJ2-5,TRBV5-5,CASSVDTRGETQYF
TRBJ1-2,TRBV29-1,CSVDDRLDGYTF
TRBJ1-2,TRBV5-6,CASTPGGGDPLYGYTF
TRBJ2-3,TRBV20-1,CSARRDSVSTDTQYF
TRBJ2-2,TRBV25-1,CASSRQGGGTATGELFF
TRBJ1-5,TRBV30,CAWSETGRQPQHF
TRBJ1-2,TRBV9,CASSPHPLGGFGYTF
TRBJ2-3,TRBV5-4,CASSLAVDTQYF